This TCR beta chain derives from a study of cytomegalovirus exposure and HLA in healthy donors. The PCR contained 60 Vbeta and 13 Jbeta primers. The repertoire was sequenced with immunoSEQ multiplex PCR; TCRdb's copy has only in-frame clones and lacks some. Its table lists roughly 100,000 clones. Study observations and caveats: Later, an analysis showed that TCR beta chains associated with HLA were more clonally expanded than others that were equally common. A later analysis by the authors found several of the most significant clusters apparently linked to common viral pathogens.

This CDR3 is built from 14 residues. The V gene's germline CDR1 is SGHTA and CDR2 FQGNSA. Trimming cost V 5 bases and J 0 bases, with 10 bases left between them. As for this clone: No antigen is known for it.

The sequence was obtained from a man aged 40-49 years in good health and CMV-seronegative. The chain combines TRBV7-2 with TRBJ1-1, with D possibly being TRBD1 (6 bases). The sequenced sample consisted of PBMCs. DNA of the CDR3: TGTGCCAGCAGCCAAGGACAGATGAACACTGAAGCTTTCTTT. This gives the protein CASSQGQMNTEAFF.